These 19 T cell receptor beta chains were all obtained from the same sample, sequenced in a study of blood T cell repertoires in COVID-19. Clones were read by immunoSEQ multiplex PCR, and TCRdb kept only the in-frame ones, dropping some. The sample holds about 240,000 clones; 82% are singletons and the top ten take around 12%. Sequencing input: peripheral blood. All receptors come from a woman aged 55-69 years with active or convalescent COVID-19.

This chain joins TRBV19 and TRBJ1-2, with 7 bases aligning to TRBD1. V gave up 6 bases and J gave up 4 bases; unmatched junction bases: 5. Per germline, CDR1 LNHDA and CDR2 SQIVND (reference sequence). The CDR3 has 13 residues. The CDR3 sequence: CASRTGQAYGYTF. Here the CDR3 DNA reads TGTGCCAGTAGGACAGGACAGGCCTATGGCTACACCTTC.

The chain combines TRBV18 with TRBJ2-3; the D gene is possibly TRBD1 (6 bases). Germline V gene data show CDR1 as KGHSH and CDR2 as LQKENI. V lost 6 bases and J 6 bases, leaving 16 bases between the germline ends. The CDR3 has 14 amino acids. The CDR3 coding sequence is TGTGCCAGCTCCATCCTACAGGGATCGGATACGCAGTATTTT. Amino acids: CASSILQGSDTQYF.

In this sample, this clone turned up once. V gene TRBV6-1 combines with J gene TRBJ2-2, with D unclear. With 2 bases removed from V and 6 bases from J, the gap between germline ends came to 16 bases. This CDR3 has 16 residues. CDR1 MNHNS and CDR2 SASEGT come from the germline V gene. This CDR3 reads CASSETATFGPGELFF. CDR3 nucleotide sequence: TGTGCCAGCAGTGAAACTGCGACATTTGGTCCCGGGGAGCTGTTTTTT.

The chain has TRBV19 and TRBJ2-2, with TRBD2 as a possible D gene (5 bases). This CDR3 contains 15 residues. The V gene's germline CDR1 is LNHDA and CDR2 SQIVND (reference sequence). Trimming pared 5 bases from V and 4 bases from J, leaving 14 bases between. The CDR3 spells CASSYGGSFTGELFF. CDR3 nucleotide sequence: TGTGCCAGTAGTTATGGAGGAAGTTTCACCGGGGAGCTGTTTTTT.

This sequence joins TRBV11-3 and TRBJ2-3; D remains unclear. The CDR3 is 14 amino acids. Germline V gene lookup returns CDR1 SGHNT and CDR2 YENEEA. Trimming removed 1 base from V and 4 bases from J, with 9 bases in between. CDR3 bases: TGTGCCAGCAGCTTAGGTCCCCCCGCAGATACGCAGTATTTT. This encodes CASSLGPPADTQYF.

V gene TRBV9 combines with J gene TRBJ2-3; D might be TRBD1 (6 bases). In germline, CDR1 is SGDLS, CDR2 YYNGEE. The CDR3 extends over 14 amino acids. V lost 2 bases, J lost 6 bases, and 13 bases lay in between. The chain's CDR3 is CASSVSGQGDTQYF. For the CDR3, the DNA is TGTGCCAGCAGCGTTTCCGGCCAGGGGGATACGCAGTATTTT.

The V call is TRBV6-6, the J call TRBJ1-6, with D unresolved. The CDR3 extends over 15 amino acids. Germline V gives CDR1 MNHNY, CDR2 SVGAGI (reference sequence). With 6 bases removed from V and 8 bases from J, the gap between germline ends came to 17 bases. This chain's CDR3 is CASSKGGSSDSPLHF. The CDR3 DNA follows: TGTGCCAGCAGCAAGGGAGGCAGCTCTGATTCACCCCTCCACTTT.

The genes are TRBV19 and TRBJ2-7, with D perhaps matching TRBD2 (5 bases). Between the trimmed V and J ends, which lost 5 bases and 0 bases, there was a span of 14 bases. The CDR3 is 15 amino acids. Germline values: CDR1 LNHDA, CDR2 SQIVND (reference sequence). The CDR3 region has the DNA TGTGCCAGTAGTGTTTCCGGGGTCCTCTCCTACGAGCAGTACTTC. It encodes CASSVSGVLSYEQYF.

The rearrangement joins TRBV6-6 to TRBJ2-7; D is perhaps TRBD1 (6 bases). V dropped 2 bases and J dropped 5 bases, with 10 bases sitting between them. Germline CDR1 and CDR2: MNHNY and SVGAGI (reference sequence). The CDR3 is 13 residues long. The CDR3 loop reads CASSYEGVDEQYF. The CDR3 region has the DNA TGTGCCAGCAGTTACGAGGGGGTGGACGAGCAGTACTTC.

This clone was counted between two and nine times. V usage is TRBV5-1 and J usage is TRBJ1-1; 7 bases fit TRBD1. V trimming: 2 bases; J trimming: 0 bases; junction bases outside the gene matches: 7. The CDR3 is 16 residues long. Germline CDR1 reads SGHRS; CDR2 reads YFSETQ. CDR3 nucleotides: TGCGCCAGCAGCTTCGGAGACAGGGATATGAACACTGAAGCTTTCTTT. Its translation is CASSFGDRDMNTEAFF.

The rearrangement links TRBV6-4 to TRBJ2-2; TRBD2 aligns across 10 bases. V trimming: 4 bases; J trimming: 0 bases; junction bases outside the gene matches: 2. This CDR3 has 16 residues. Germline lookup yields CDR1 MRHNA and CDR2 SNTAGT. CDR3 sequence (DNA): TGTGCCAGCAGTGCCGGACTAGCGGCGAACACCGGGGAGCTGTTTTTT. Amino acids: CASSAGLAANTGELFF.

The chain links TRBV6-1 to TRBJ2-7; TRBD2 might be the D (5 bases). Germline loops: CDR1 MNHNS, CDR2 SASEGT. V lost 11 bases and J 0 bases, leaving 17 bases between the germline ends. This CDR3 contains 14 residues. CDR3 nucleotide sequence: TGTGCCGTCACAGCGGCCCTGGACTCCTACGAGCAGTACTTC. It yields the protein CAVTAALDSYEQYF.

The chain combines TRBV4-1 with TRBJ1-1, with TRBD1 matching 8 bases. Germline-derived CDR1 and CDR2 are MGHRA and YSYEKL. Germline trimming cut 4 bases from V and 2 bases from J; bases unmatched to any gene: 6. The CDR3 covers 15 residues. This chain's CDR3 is CASSRGTGGNTEAFF. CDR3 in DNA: TGCGCCAGCAGCCGGGGCACAGGGGGTAACACTGAAGCTTTCTTT.

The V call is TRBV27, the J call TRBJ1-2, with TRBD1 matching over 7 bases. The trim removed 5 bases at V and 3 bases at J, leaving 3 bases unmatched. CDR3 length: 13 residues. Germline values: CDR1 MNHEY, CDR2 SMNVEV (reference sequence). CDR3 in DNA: TGTGCCAGCAGTCCGACAGGGTACTATGGCTACACCTTC. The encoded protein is CASSPTGYYGYTF.

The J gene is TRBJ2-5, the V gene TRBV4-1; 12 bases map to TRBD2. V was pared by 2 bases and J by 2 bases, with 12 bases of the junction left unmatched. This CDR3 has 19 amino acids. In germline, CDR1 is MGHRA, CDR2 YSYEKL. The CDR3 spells CASSQKAPTSGGPQETQYF. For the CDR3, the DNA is TGCGCCAGCAGCCAAAAGGCCCCAACTAGCGGGGGGCCGCAAGAGACCCAGTACTTC.

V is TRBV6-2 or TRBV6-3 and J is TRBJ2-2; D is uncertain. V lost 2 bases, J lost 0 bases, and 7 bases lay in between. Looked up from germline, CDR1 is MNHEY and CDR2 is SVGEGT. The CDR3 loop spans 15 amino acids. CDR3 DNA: TGTGCCAGCAGTTACGTCCCAGCGAACACCGGGGAGCTGTTTTTT. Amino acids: CASSYVPANTGELFF.

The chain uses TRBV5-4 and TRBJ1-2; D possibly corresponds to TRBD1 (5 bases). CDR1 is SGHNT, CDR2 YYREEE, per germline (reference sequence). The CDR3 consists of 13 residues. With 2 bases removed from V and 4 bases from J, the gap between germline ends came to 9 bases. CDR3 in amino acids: CASSFDSPYGYTF. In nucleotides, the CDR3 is TGTGCCAGCAGCTTCGACAGTCCCTATGGCTACACCTTC.

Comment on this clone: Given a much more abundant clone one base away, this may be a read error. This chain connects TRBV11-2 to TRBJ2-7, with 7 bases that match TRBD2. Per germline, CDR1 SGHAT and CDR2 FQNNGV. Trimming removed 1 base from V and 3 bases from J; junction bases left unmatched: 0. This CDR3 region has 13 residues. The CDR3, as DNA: TGTGCCAGCAGCTTAGGGGGGGGCTACGAGCAGTACTTC. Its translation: CASSLGGGYEQYF.

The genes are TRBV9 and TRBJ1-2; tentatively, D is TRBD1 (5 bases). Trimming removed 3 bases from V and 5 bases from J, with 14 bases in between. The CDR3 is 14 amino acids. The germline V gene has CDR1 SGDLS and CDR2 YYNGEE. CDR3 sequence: CASSAQGSVYGYTF. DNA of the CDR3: TGTGCCAGCAGCGCCCAGGGTTCTGTTTATGGCTACACCTTC.